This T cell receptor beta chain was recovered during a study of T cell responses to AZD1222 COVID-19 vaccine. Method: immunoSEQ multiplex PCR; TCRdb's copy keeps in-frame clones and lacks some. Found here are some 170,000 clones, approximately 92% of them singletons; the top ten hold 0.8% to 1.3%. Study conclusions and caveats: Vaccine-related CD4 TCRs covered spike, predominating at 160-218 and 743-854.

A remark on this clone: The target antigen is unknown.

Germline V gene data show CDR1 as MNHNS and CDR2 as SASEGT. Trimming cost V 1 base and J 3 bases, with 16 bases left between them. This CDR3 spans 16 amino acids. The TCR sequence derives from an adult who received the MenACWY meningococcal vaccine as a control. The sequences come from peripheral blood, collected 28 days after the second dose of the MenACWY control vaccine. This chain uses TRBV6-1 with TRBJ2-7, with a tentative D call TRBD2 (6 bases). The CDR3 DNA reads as TGTGCCAGCAGTGAAGGCAGGCGTGGGACTTTCTACGAGCAGTACTTC. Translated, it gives CASSEGRRGTFYEQYF.